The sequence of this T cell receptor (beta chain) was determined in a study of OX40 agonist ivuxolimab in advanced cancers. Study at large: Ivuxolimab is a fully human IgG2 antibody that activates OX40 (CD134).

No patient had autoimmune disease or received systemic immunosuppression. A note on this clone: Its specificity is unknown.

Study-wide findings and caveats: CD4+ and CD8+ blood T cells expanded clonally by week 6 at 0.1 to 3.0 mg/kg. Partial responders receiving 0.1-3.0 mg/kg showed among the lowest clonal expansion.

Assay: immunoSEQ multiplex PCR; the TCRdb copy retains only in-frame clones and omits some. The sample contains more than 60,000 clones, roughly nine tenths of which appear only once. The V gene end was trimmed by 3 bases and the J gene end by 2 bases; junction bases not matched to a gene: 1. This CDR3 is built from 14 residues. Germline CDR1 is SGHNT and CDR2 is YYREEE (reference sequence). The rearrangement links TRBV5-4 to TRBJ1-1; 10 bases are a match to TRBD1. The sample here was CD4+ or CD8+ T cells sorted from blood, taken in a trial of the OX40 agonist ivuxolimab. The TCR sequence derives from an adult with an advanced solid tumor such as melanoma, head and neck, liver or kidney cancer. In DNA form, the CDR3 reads TGTGCCAGCAGCTGGGACAGGGGAAACACTGAAGCTTTCTTT. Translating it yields CASSWDRGNTEAFF. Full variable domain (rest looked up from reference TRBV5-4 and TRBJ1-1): ETGVTQSPTHLIKTRGQQVTLRCSSQSGHNTVSWYQQALGQGPQFIFQYYREEENGRGNFPPRFSGLQFPNYSSELNVNALELDDSALYLCASSWDRGNTEAFFGQGTRLTVV.